Following are 9 T cell receptor beta chains from one sample sequenced in a study of blood T cell repertoires in COVID-19. Clones were read by immunoSEQ multiplex PCR, and TCRdb kept only the in-frame ones, dropping some. Of roughly 85,000 clones detected, more than 80% appear once; the ten largest clones hold around 26%. The sequenced sample consisted of peripheral blood. The origin of the receptors is a man aged 50 to 59 with active or convalescent COVID-19.

The rearrangement uses TRBV20-1 and TRBJ1-3; 12 bases are shared with TRBD1. CDR3 size: 19 residues. Losses at the gene ends were 3 bases for V and 2 bases for J; bases not matched to a gene: 14. In germline, CDR1 is DFQATT, CDR2 SNEGSKA (reference sequence). The CDR3 loop reads CSASPAGTGGDTTGNTIYF. CDR3 DNA sequence: TGCAGTGCTAGTCCCGCCGGGACAGGGGGCGACACTACTGGAAACACCATATATTTT.

The rearrangement uses TRBV20-1 and TRBJ2-7; TRBD2 matches 9 bases. The length of the CDR3 is 13 residues. Unmatched junction bases numbered 6, after V lost 3 bases and J lost 6 bases. The germline CDR1 and CDR2 sequences are DFQATT and SNEGSKA (reference sequence). The CDR3 loop reads CSASSGGPGEQYF. CDR3 nucleotide sequence: TGCAGTGCTAGTAGCGGGGGTCCCGGCGAGCAGTACTTC.

This clone was recorded a few times. The chain has TRBV7-9 and TRBJ2-1, with 11 bases matching TRBD2. The CDR3 is 14 amino acids. Germline-derived CDR1 and CDR2 are SEHNR and FQNEAQ (reference sequence). V lost 3 bases, J lost 9 bases, and 4 bases stayed unmatched. In nucleotides, the CDR3 is TGTGCCAGCAGCTTCGTAGCGGGAGGGGGTGAGCAGTTCTTC. Translating gives CASSFVAGGGEQFF.

The chain combines TRBV14 with TRBJ2-3; 8 nucleotides line up with TRBD2. From germline, CDR1 is SGHDN and CDR2 FVKESK. Trimming cost V 0 bases and J 1 base; bases outside gene matches: 6. The CDR3 length is 17 residues. This chain's CDR3 is CASSQDAGGAGTDTQYF. The CDR3, as DNA: TGTGCCAGCAGCCAAGATGCCGGGGGGGCCGGCACAGATACGCAGTATTTT.

The chain joins TRBV21-1 to TRBJ2-7; the tabulated D call, TRBD2, remains unverified against the DNA. TRBV21-1 is given as a pseudogene. The CDR3 loop spans 16 amino acids. CDR3: CASSPSGTRAFYEQYF. Written as DNA, the CDR3 is TGTGCCAGCAGCCCCTCCGGGACTAGGGCTTTCTACGAGCAGTACTTC.

DNA of the CDR3: TGTGCCAGCAGCTTAAACGGGGGAACGACTGAAGCTTTCTTT. Its translation is CASSLNGGTTEAFF. The V call is TRBV11-2, the J call TRBJ1-1, with D perhaps TRBD1 (5 bases). Germline V gene data show CDR1 as SGHAT and CDR2 as FQNNGV. The CDR3 sequence is 14 residues long. Trimming removed 2 bases at V and 5 bases at J, with 12 bases between.

The chain recombines TRBV19 with TRBJ1-2; 8 bases agree with TRBD1. Trimming took 5 bases from V and 4 from J; bases not matched to a gene: 6. Per the germline V gene, CDR1 is LNHDA and CDR2 is SQIVND (reference sequence). The CDR3 loop spans 14 amino acids. This chain's CDR3 is CASSAGQVTYGYTF. Here the CDR3 DNA reads TGTGCCAGTAGTGCGGGACAGGTGACCTATGGCTACACCTTC.

The chain is built from TRBV24-1 and TRBJ2-2, with D perhaps TRBD2 (7 bases). CDR1 and CDR2 from the germline V gene are KGHDR and SFDVKD. There are 13 residues in the CDR3. With 9 bases removed from V and 5 bases from J, the gap between germline ends came to 12 bases. The CDR3 loop is CATSRGGTGELFF. The DNA for the CDR3 is TGTGCCACCTCTAGGGGGGGAACCGGGGAGCTGTTTTTT.

The count of this clone is one. The J gene is TRBJ2-1, the V gene TRBV20-1; a possible D gene is TRBD1 (5 bases). Looked up from germline, CDR1 is DFQATT and CDR2 is SNEGSKA (reference sequence). V was trimmed by 3 bases and J by 6 bases, leaving 12 bases between them. The CDR3 sequence is 13 residues long. CDR3 residues: CSASGQIRNEQFF. The CDR3, as DNA: TGCAGTGCTAGTGGACAAATCCGCAATGAGCAGTTCTTC.